The 18 T cell receptor beta chains listed next were all sequenced from one sample in a study of control samples from healthy donors and cancer patients. Assay used: immunoSEQ multiplex PCR; TCRdb lists only in-frame clones, some missing. The data contain around 130,000 clones, roughly 90% of them singletons. Sequenced input: blood. Receptors originate from a man aged 50 to 59 in good health.

This rearrangement joins TRBV27 to TRBJ2-3; D gene ambiguous. The germline V gene encodes CDR1 MNHEY and CDR2 SMNVEV (reference sequence). V lost 0 bases and J 5 bases, leaving 12 bases between the germline ends. The CDR3 is 15 amino acids. CDR3 coding DNA: TGTGCCAGCAGTTTATCGCGGCGAGGTGGAGATACGCAGTATTTT. Protein sequence: CASSLSRRGGDTQYF.

The chain couples TRBV7-9 to TRBJ2-3; D gene uncertain. This CDR3 contains 14 residues. Germline V gives CDR1 SEHNR, CDR2 FQNEAQ (reference sequence). The germline V and J ends were trimmed by 4 bases and 3 bases, with 11 bases remaining between them. The CDR3 DNA follows: TGTGCCAGCAGCTACGCCCGTGTAACAGATACGCAGTATTTT. It is translated as CASSYARVTDTQYF.

V is TRBV18 and J is TRBJ1-2, with D possibly TRBD1 on 5 matching bases. The CDR3 length is 14 residues. CDR1 is KGHSH and CDR2 is LQKENI in the germline V gene. The ends were cut back, 4 bases at V and 2 bases at J, with 11 bases in the middle. The CDR3 coding sequence is TGTGCCAGCTCACTTAGGGACGGGAACTATGGCTACACCTTC. It codes for CASSLRDGNYGYTF.

This chain links TRBV11-2 with TRBJ2-2; possible D gene TRBD2, 6 bases. The V end lost 1 base, the J end lost 1 base, and 10 bases lay between the germline ends. CDR1 is SGHAT and CDR2 is FQNNGV in the germline V gene. CDR3 length: 16 amino acids. The DNA for the CDR3 is TGTGCCAGCAGCTTAGTGGGCGGGGAGAACACCGGGGAGCTGTTTTTT. It is translated as CASSLVGGENTGELFF.

The chain combines TRBV6-2 or TRBV6-3 with TRBJ1-1, with TRBD1 matching 7 bases. The germline CDR1 and CDR2 sequences are MNHEY and SVGEGT. J lost 5 bases, V lost 0 bases, and 3 bases had no gene match. This CDR3 has 14 residues. CDR3 protein: CASSYSLGQTEAFF. The CDR3 DNA is TGTGCCAGCAGTTACTCCCTGGGACAGACTGAAGCTTTCTTT.

The V call is TRBV9, the J call TRBJ1-5; D may be TRBD1 (6 bases). The germline V gene has CDR1 SGDLS and CDR2 YYNGEE. CDR3 size: 16 residues. V lost 4 bases, J lost 2 bases, and 16 bases lay in between. As DNA, the CDR3 is TGTGCCAGCAGCCCTACCCCGGACAGCCGCAATCAGCCCCAGCATTTT. Translating gives CASSPTPDSRNQPQHF.

V gene TRBV27 combines with J gene TRBJ2-3, with a possible D match to TRBD1 (5 bases). Germline values: CDR1 MNHEY, CDR2 SMNVEV (reference sequence). Trimming shortened V by 6 bases and J by 2 bases, and 12 bases separated the two germline ends. CDR3 length: 14 amino acids. Here the CDR3 DNA reads TGTGCCAGCAGAGTAAGGGGATACACAGATACGCAGTATTTT. Amino acid sequence: CASRVRGYTDTQYF.

The chain is built from TRBV5-1 and TRBJ2-3, with a possible D match to TRBD1 (5 bases). Germline lookup yields CDR1 SGHRS and CDR2 YFSETQ. The V end was cut by 0 bases, the J end by 1 base, with 9 bases between. This CDR3 comprises 15 residues. The CDR3 sequence: CASSLVRGGTDTQYF. The CDR3 DNA reads as TGCGCCAGCAGCTTGGTAAGGGGCGGCACAGATACGCAGTATTTT.

The gene calls are TRBV10-3 and TRBJ2-4, with D perhaps matching TRBD1 or TRBD2 (5 bases each). This CDR3 comprises 15 residues. V was trimmed by 3 bases and J by 0 bases, leaving 9 bases between them. Germline V gene data show CDR1 as ENHRY and CDR2 as SYGVKD. The CDR3 nucleotides read TGTGCCATCAGTGATGAGGGGATAGCCAAAAACATTCAGTACTTC. Translated, it gives CAISDEGIAKNIQYF.

The chain recombines TRBV28 with TRBJ1-2, with TRBD1 matching 10 bases. The germline CDR1 and CDR2 sequences are MDHEN and SYDVKM. The CDR3 sequence is 13 residues long. Trimming cost V 6 bases and J 4 bases; bases outside gene matches: 2. CDR3 residues: CASSRTGGYGYTF. CDR3 nucleotide sequence: TGTGCCAGCAGCCGGACAGGGGGCTATGGCTACACCTTC.

The CDR3 nucleotides read TGTGCCAGCAGCTCGCGGGACAGGCTGAACACTGAAGCTTTCTTT. The encoded protein is CASSSRDRLNTEAFF. The V call is TRBV5-4, the J call TRBJ1-1; TRBD1 matches at 8 bases. CDR1 is SGHNT and CDR2 is YYREEE in the germline V gene (reference sequence). The ends lost 3 bases at V and 0 bases at J; junction bases unmatched: 4. CDR3 size: 15 residues.

V is TRBV10-3 and J is TRBJ1-2; 9 bases are shared with TRBD1. The CDR3 spans 15 residues. The germline CDR1 and CDR2 sequences are ENHRY and SYGVKD. V shed 8 bases, J shed 4 bases, and the junction held 11 bases outside the gene matches. CDR3 coding DNA: TGTGCCATCGCGAAACAGGGGGCTGAGAGCTATGGCTACACCTTC. Translating gives CAIAKQGAESYGYTF.

The gene calls are TRBV7-6 and TRBJ1-1, with D maybe TRBD1 (5 bases). This CDR3 spans 12 amino acids. Germline V CDR1 and CDR2: SGHVS, FNYEAQ. The V end was cut by 6 bases, the J end by 5 bases, with 10 bases between. CDR3 nucleotide sequence: TGTGCCAGCAGTTCTCAGGGTACTGAAGCTTTCTTT. This gives the protein CASSSQGTEAFF.

The J gene is TRBJ1-1, the V gene TRBV21-1; the DNA was not compared with TRBD1, the D call given in the table. TRBV21-1 is recorded as a pseudogene. CDR3 size: 12 residues. CDR3 region: CAPSRKNTEAFF. DNA for the CDR3: TGTGCCCCCTCCAGGAAGAACACTGAAGCTTTCTTT.

The chain is built from TRBV6-5 and TRBJ2-5; D tentatively fits TRBD1 or TRBD2 (5 bases each). Trimming took off 4 bases at V and 3 bases at J, with 18 bases between the two ends. CDR3 length: 16 amino acids. Germline lookup yields CDR1 MNHEY and CDR2 SVGAGI. CDR3 residues: CASSLPRGLSEETQYF. In nucleotides, the CDR3 is TGTGCCAGCAGTTTACCCCGGGGCCTCAGCGAAGAGACCCAGTACTTC.

V is TRBV5-1 and J is TRBJ1-5, with D unclear. This CDR3 is 13 amino acids long. V lost 0 bases, J lost 1 base, and 2 bases lay in between. Germline CDR1 is SGHRS and CDR2 is YFSETQ. CDR3 residues: CASSLDSNQPQHF. CDR3 coding DNA: TGCGCCAGCAGCTTGGACAGCAATCAGCCCCAGCATTTT.

The chain couples TRBV27 to TRBJ2-7, with TRBD2 matching over 11 bases. The CDR3 spans 14 residues. V shed 4 bases and J 3 bases; nucleotides not matched to a gene: 2. Per the germline V gene, CDR1 is MNHEY and CDR2 is SMNVEV (reference sequence). This chain's CDR3 is CASSYTSGGYEQYF. CDR3 sequence (DNA): TGTGCCAGCAGTTACACTAGCGGGGGCTACGAGCAGTACTTC.

The V gene is TRBV19, the J gene TRBJ1-3; TRBD1 is a possible D gene (5 bases). Trimming took off 6 bases at V and 0 bases at J, with 9 bases between the two ends. This CDR3 spans 14 amino acids. Looked up from germline, CDR1 is LNHDA and CDR2 is SQIVND (reference sequence). The DNA of the CDR3 is TGTGCCAGTAGGCCAGGGTTCTCTGGAAACACCATATATTTT. Its protein is CASRPGFSGNTIYF. The whole variable domain, filled in from reference TRBV19 and TRBJ1-3, reads DGGITQSPKYLFRKEGQNVTLSCEQNLNHDAMYWYRQDPGQGLRLIYYSQIVNDFQKGDIAEGYSVSREKKESFPLTVTSAQKNPTAFYLCASRPGFSGNTIYFGEGSWLTVV.